This T cell receptor beta chain was captured by sequencing in a study of identifying expanded T cells in peripheral blood. During the collection period, no donor immune events like infections were recorded. The method was immunoSEQ multiplex PCR; TCRdb's version includes in-frame clones alone and lacks a portion of them. The data hold under 110,000 clones, with around 88% observed a single time. Findings of the study overall: Differentially abundant clones: about 1.2 between replicates, 16.4 at about 13 days, less than 20 at four. Across healthy donors, higher total template counts meant significantly greater roughly 2-week count variance.

This CDR3 has 17 residues. Germline CDR1 reads KGHSH; CDR2 reads LQKENI. V lost 2 bases to trimming and J lost 5 bases; unmatched junction nucleotides: 9. To note about this clone: Antigen specificity is unknown.

The V call is TRBV18, the J call TRBJ2-5; 12 bases are a match to TRBD2. The receptor was isolated from a person aged 18 to 75 in good health. Sequences were obtained from blood. CDR3 DNA: TGTGCCAGCTCACCATCCCTAGCGGGGGGGCCTAAGGAGACCCAGTACTTC. Amino acid sequence: CASSPSLAGGPKETQYF.